This TCR beta chain was sequenced in a study of identical twins. TCRdb passed the 5' RACE reads through MiXCR, listing each CDR3 protein once. In the table there are fewer than 900,000 distinct CDR3 sequences, around 20% of which are singletons. These same records also appear under a second study, on T cells expressing NK-cell markers. As that study records: Underlying the TCR beta repertoires were sorted CD3+CD56+NKG2C+, CD3+CD56+NKG2C- and CD3+CD56-NKG2C+ T cells. Out of eight donors sequenced, seven tested HCMV-seropositive and the remaining one seronegative. The CD3+CD56-NKG2C+ fraction was also led by these clonotypes in several donors.

Sequenced material: PBMCs. The sequence derives from a woman aged 18-29 years in good health.

CDR3 sequence: CSAHTPGHQNTIYF. The CDR3 DNA follows: TGCAGTGCTCACACGCCGGGACACCAAAACACCATATATTTT. The rearrangement joins TRBV20-1 to TRBJ1-3; D is perhaps TRBD1 (6 bases). CDR3 length: 14 amino acids. The V gene's germline CDR1 is DFQATT and CDR2 SNEGSKA (reference sequence). V was clipped by 5 bases and J by 6 bases, with 17 bases between them.